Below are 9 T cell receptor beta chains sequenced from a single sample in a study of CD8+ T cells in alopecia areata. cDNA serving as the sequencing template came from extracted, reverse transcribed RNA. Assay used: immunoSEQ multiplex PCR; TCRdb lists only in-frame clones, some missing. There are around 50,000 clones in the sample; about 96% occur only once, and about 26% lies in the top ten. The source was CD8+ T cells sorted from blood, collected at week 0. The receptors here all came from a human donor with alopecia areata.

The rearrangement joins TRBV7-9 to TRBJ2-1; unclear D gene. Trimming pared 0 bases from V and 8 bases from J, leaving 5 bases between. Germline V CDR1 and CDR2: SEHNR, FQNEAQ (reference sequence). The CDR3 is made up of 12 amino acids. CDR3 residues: CASSLAPHEQFF. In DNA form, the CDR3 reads TGTGCCAGCAGCTTAGCGCCCCATGAGCAGTTCTTC.

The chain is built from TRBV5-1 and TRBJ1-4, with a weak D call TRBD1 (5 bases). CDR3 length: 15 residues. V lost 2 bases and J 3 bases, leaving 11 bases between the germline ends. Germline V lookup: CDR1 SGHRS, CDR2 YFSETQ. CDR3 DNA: TGCGCCAGCAGCTTCCAAGGGGCACCTAATGAAAAACTGTTTTTT. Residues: CASSFQGAPNEKLFF. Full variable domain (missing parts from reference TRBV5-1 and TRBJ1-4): KAGVTQTPRYLIKTRGQQVTLSCSPISGHRSVSWYQQTPGQGLQFLFEYFSETQRNKGNFPGRFSGRQFSNSRSEMNVSTLELGDSALYLCASSFQGAPNEKLFFGSGTQLSVL.

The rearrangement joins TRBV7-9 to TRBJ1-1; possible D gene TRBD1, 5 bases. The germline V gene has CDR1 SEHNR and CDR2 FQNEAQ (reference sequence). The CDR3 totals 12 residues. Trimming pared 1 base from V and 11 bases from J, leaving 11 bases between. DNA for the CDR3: TGTGCCAGCAGCTTAGGGGGCGACTCTGCTTTCTTT. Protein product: CASSLGGDSAFF.

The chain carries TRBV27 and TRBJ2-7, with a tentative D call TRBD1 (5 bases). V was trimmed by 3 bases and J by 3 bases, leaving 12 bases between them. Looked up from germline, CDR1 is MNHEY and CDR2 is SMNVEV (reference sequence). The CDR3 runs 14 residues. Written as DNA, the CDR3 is TGTGCCAGCAGTTTCCCAGGGCCATACTACGAGCAGTACTTC. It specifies CASSFPGPYYEQYF.

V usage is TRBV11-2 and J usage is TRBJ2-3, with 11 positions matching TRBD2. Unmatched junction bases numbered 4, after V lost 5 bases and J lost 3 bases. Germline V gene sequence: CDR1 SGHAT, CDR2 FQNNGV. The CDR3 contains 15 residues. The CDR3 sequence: CASSAGTSGTDTQYF. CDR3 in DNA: TGTGCCAGCAGCGCAGGGACTAGCGGAACAGATACGCAGTATTTT.

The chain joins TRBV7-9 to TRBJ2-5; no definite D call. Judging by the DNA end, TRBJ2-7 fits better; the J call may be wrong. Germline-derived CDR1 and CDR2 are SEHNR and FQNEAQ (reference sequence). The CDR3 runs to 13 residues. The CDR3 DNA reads TGTGCCAGCAGCCACCCCCTCGCCTACGAGCAGTACTTC. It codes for CASSHPLAYEQYF.

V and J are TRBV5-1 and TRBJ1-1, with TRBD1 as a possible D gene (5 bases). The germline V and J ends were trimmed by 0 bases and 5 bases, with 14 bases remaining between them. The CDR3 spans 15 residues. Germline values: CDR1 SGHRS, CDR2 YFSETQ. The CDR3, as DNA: TGCGCCAGCAGCTTGGTCGGCAGGGAGGAAACTGAAGCTTTCTTT. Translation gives CASSLVGREETEAFF.

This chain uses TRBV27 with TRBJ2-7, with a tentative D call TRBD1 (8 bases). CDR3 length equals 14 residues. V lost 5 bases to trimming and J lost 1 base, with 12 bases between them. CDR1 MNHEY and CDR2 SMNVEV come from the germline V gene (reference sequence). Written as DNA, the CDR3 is TGTGCCAGCAGTCCACAGGGGGGGTCCTACGAGCAGTACTTC. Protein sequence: CASSPQGGSYEQYF.

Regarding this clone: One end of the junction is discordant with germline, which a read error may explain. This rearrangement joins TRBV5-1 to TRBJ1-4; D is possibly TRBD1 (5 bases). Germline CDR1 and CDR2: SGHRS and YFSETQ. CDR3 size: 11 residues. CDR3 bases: TGCGCCAGCAGCTCAAAGACAGCTGAACTTTTT. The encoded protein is CASSSKTAELF.